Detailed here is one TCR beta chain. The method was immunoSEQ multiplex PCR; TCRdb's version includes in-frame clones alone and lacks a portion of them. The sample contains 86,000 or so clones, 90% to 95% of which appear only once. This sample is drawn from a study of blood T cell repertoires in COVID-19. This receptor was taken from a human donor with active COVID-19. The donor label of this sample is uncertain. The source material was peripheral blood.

The CDR3 is CASSYSSGRNNEQFF. CDR3 sequence (DNA): TGTGCCAGCAGTTACTCCAGCGGGCGAAACAATGAGCAGTTCTTC. The rearrangement links TRBV6-5 to TRBJ2-1; D perhaps matches TRBD2 (6 bases). Germline V gene lookup returns CDR1 MNHEY and CDR2 SVGAGI. The V end was cut by 0 bases, the J end by 5 bases, with 11 bases between. This CDR3 has 15 residues.